This T cell receptor (beta chain) is drawn from a study of blood T cell repertoires in COVID-19. Study overall: Sites in the United States, Italy and Spain provided acute and convalescent COVID-19 samples.

The CDR3 is 16 amino acids. V lost 4 bases, J lost 5 bases, and 4 bases stayed unmatched. Germline V gives CDR1 SGHRS, CDR2 YFSETQ. Profiled with immunoSEQ multiplex PCR; TCRdb holds only in-frame clones, not every one. This table holds some 66,000 clones, 90% to 95% found once. This TCR was sampled from a human donor in a cohort sampled during active COVID-19. V gene TRBV5-1 combines with J gene TRBJ2-2, with 14 bases lining up with TRBD2. The sample taken for sequencing was peripheral blood. The CDR3: CASSPRTSGGTGELFF. In DNA, the CDR3 is TGCGCCAGCAGCCCTCGGACTAGCGGGGGGACCGGGGAGCTGTTTTTT.